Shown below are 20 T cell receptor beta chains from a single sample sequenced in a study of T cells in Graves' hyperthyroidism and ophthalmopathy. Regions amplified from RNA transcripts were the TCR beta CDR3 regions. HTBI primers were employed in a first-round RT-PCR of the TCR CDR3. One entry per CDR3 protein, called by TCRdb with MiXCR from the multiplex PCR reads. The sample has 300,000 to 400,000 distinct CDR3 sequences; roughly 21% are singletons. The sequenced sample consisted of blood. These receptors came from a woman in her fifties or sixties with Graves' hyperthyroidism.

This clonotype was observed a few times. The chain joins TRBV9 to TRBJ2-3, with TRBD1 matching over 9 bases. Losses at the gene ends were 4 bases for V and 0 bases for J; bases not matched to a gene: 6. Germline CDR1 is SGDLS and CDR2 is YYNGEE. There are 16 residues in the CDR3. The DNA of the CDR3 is TGTGCCAGCAGCTCATGGACAGGGGCGAGCACAGATACGCAGTATTTT. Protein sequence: CASSSWTGASTDTQYF.

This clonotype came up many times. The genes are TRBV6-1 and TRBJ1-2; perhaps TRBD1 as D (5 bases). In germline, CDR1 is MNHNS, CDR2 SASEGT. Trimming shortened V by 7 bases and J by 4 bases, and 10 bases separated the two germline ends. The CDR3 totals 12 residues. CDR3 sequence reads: CASTRQSYGYTF. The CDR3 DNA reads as TGTGCCAGCACGAGACAGTCCTATGGCTACACCTTC.

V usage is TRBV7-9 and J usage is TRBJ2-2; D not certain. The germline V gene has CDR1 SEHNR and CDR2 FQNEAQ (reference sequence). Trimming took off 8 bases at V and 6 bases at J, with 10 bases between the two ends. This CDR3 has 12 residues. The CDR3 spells CASPGVPGELFF. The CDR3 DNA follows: TGTGCCAGCCCTGGGGTACCCGGGGAGCTGTTTTTT.

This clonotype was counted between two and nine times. The CDR3 DNA reads as TGCAGCGTTGGATCAGTCGCCTCTGGGGCCAACGTCCTGACTTTC. Protein: CSVGSVASGANVLTF. The chain carries TRBV29-1 and TRBJ2-6; D remains ambiguous. This CDR3 spans 15 amino acids. Germline CDR1 SQVTM, CDR2 ANQGSEA. The germline V and J ends were trimmed by 4 bases and 0 bases, with 10 bases remaining between them.

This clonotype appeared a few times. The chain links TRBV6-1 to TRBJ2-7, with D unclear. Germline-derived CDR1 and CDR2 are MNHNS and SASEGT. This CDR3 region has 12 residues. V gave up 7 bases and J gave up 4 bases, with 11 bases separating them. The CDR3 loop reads CASISQEYEQYF. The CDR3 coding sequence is TGTGCCAGCATAAGTCAAGAGTACGAGCAGTACTTC.

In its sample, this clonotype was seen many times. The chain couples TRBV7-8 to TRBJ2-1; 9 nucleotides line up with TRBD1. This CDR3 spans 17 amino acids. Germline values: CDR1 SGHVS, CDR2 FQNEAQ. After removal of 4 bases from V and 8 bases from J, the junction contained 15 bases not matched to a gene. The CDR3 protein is CASSSRIRDRVVDEQFF. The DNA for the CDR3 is TGTGCCAGCAGCTCACGGATTCGGGACAGGGTAGTGGATGAGCAGTTCTTC.

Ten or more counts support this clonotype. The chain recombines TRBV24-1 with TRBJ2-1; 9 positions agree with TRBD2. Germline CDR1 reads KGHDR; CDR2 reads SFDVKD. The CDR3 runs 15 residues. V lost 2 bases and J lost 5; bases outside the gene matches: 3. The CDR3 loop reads CATSDSQRGDNEQFF. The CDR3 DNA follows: TGTGCCACCAGTGATTCCCAGCGGGGGGACAATGAGCAGTTCTTC.

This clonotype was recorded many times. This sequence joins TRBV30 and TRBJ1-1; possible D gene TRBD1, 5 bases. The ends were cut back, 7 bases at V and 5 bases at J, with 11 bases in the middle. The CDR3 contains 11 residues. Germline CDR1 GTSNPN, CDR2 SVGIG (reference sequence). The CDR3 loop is CALSGTTEAFF. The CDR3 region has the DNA TGTGCCTTATCCGGGACTACTGAAGCTTTCTTT.

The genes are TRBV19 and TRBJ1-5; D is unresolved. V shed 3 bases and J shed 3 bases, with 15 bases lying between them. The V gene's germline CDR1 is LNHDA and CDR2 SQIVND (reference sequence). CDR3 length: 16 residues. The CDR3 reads CASSMSMGDINQPQHF. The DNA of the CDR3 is TGTGCCAGTAGTATGTCGATGGGTGATATCAATCAGCCCCAGCATTTT. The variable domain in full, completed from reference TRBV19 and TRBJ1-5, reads DGGITQSPKYLFRKEGQNVTLSCEQNLNHDAMYWYRQDPGQGLRLIYYSQIVNDFQKGDIAEGYSVSREKKESFPLTVTSAQKNPTAFYLCASSMSMGDINQPQHFGDGTRLSIL.

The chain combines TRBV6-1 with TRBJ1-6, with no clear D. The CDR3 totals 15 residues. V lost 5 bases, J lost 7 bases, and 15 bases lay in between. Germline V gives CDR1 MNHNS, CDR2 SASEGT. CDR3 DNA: TGTGCCAGCAGTTATCGGACGGTTCTCAATTCACCCCTCCACTTT. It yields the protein CASSYRTVLNSPLHF.

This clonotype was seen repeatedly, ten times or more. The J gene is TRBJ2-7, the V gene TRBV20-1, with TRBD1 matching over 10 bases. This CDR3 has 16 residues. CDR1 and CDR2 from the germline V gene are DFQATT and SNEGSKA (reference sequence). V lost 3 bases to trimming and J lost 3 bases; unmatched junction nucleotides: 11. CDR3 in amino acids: CSASTPRRDRGYEQYF. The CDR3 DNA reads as TGCAGTGCTAGTACACCTCGACGGGACAGGGGCTACGAGCAGTACTTC.

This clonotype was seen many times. The CDR3 protein is CASRGTGLNTEAFF. The CDR3 nucleotides are TGCGCCAGCAGGGGCACAGGGTTGAACACTGAAGCTTTCTTT. The V and J genes are TRBV5-1 and TRBJ1-1; possible D gene TRBD1, 6 bases. From germline, CDR1 is SGHRS and CDR2 YFSETQ. The V gene lost 5 bases and the J gene lost 0 bases, with 11 bases spanning the gap. The CDR3 totals 14 residues.

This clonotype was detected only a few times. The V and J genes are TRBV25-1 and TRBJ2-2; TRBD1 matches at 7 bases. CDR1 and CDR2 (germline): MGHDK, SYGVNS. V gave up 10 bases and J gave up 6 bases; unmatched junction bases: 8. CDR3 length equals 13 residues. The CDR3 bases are TGTGCCACAAAAGACAGGGTAGCCGGGGAGCTGTTTTTT. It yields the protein CATKDRVAGELFF.

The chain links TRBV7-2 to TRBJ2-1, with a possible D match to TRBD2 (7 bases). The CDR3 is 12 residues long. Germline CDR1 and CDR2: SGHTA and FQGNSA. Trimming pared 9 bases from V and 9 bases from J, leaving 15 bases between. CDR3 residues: CASTPGGGEQFF. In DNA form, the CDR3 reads TGTGCCAGTACCCCGGGGGGCGGTGAGCAGTTCTTC.

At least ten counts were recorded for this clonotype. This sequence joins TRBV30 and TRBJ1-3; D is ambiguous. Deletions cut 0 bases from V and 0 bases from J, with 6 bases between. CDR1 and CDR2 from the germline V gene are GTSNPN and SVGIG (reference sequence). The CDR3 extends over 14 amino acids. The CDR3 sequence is CAWSVGNSGNTIYF. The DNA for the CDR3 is TGTGCCTGGAGTGTAGGGAACTCTGGAAACACCATATATTTT.

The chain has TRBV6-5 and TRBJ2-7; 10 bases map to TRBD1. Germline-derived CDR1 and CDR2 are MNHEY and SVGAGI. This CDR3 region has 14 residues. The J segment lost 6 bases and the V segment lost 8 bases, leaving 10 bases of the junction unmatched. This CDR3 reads CASGYRDRGSEQYF. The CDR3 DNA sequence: TGTGCCAGCGGGTACCGGGACAGGGGTTCCGAGCAGTACTTC.

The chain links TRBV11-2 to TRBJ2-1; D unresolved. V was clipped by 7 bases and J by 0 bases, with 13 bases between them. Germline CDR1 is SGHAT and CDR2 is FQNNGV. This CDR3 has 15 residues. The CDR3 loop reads CASTPRARSYNEQFF. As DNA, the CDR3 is TGTGCCAGCACCCCGCGCGCCCGCTCCTACAATGAGCAGTTCTTC.

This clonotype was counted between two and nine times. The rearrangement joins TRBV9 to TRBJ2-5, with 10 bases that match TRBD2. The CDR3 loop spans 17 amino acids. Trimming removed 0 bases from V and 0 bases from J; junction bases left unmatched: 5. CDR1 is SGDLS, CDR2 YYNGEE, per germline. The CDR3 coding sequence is TGTGCCAGCAGCGTAGGTCTAGCGGGGGTGTACCAAGAGACCCAGTACTTC. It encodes CASSVGLAGVYQETQYF.

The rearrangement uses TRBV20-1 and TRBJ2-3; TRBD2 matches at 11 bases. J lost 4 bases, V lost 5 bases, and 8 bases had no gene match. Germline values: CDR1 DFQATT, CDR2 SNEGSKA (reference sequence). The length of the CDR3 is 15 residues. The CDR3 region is CSASQLAGAADTQYF. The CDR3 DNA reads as TGCAGTGCTTCACAACTAGCGGGGGCCGCAGATACGCAGTATTTT.

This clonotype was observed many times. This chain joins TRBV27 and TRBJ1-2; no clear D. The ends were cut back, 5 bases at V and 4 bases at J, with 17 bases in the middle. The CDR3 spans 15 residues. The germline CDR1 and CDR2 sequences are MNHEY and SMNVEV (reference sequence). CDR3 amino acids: CASSAEGTLGYGYTF. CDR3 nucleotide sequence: TGTGCCAGCAGTGCTGAGGGAACCCTTGGCTATGGCTACACCTTC.